The rows below give T cell receptor beta chains drawn from one sample of a study of T-cell memory formation after mild COVID-19. TCRdb recomputed calls from the 5' RACE reads with MiXCR, one row per CDR3 protein. The table has approximately 270,000 distinct CDR3 sequences, 15% to 20% seen once. The sample was PBMCs or a T cell subset sorted from them (not recorded which). The receptors here all came from a man aged 18 to 29 who had mild COVID-19 (a few samples of this study predate the infection). Cell type and time point are not known. The conserved cysteine and the conserved F or W are not part of the CDR3 here. Each record gives: J gene, D gene, V gene, CDR3 protein. A D gene is named only where the DNA matches it firmly.

J gene: TRBJ1-2; D gene: TRBD1; V gene: TRBV7-9; CDR3 protein: ASSLTSLGQLGRYGYT
J gene: TRBJ2-3; D gene: TRBD2; V gene: TRBV7-2; CDR3 protein: ASSLAASGDTQY
J gene: TRBJ2-6; D gene: .; V gene: TRBV30; CDR3 protein: AWSVRGVNVLT
J gene: TRBJ2-3; D gene: TRBD2; V gene: TRBV20-1; CDR3 protein: SASPPASGGDTQY
J gene: TRBJ1-1; D gene: .; V gene: TRBV7-2; CDR3 protein: ASSLLGGSTEAF
J gene: TRBJ1-4; D gene: .; V gene: TRBV30; CDR3 protein: AWQRETEKLF
J gene: TRBJ1-1; D gene: .; V gene: TRBV7-9; CDR3 protein: ASTPWANTEAF
J gene: TRBJ1-5; D gene: .; V gene: TRBV6-6; CDR3 protein: ASSFRGSNQPQH
J gene: TRBJ2-1; D gene: TRBD2; V gene: TRBV11-2; CDR3 protein: ASSYAGGRGEQF
J gene: TRBJ1-2; D gene: TRBD1; V gene: TRBV12-5; CDR3 protein: ASGYGTGSEGYT
J gene: TRBJ1-1; D gene: .; V gene: TRBV6-5; CDR3 protein: ASSPWDSGGAF
J gene: TRBJ2-2; D gene: .; V gene: TRBV5-1; CDR3 protein: ASSLAGQTNTGELF